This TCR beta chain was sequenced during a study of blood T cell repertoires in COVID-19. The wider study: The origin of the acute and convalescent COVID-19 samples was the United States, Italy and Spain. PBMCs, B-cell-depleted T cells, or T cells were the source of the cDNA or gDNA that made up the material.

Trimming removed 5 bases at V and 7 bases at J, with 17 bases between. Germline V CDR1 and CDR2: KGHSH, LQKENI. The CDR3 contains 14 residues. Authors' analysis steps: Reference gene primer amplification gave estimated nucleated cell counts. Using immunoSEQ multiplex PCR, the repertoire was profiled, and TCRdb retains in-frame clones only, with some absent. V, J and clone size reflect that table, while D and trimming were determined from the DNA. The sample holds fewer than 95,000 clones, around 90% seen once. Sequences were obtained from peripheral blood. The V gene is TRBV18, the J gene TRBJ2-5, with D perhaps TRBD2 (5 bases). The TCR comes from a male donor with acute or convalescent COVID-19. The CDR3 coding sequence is TGTGCCAGCTCATCCTATGGTCCTGCGGGGACCCAGTACTTC. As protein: CASSSYGPAGTQYF.